The T cell receptor (beta chain) described here comes from a study of monozygotic twins with inflammatory bowel disease. TCRdb re-called the 5' RACE reads and catalogs CDR3 proteins one per entry, DNA excluded. Its table records about 350,000 distinct CDR3 sequences. CDR1 and CDR2 (germline): LNHNV, YYDKDF (reference sequence). This CDR3 region has 15 residues. V and J are TRBV15 and TRBJ1-1; TCRdb's assignment of TRBD1 cannot be checked, as there is no DNA. The sample was blood. The source is a human donor with ulcerative colitis or Crohn's disease, or a healthy co-twin of an affected twin (not recorded which). The CDR3 loop is CATSRGPGMNTEAFF.